The clone carrying this T cell receptor (beta chain) was seen repeatedly, ten times or more. Trimming removed 0 bases from V and 11 bases from J, with 17 bases in between. The CDR3 is made up of 14 amino acids. The V gene's germline CDR1 is DFQATT and CDR2 SNEGSKA (reference sequence). TCR beta CDR3 amplification used RNA transcripts. HTBI-primed RT-PCR formed the first round, and a multiplex PCR formed the second. TCRdb recomputed calls from the multiplex PCR reads with MiXCR, one row per CDR3 protein. The repertoire holds approximately 330,000 distinct CDR3 sequences, with about a sixth as singletons. These data belong to a study of Graves' ophthalmopathy and Graves' hyperthyroidism.

The specimen sequenced was peripheral blood. This receptor was identified in an adult man with Graves' ophthalmopathy. This chain joins TRBV20-1 and TRBJ1-5; D uncertain. The CDR3 DNA reads as TGCAGTGCTAGAGATAGGCAAGGATGGTCGTCCCAGCATTTT. It codes for CSARDRQGWSSQHF.